These 17 T cell receptor beta chains came from one sample sequenced in a study of blood T cell repertoires in COVID-19. TCRdb's table, derived via immunoSEQ multiplex PCR, lists solely in-frame clones and lacks some. The table has just under 350,000 clones, 85% to 90% seen once; the top ten hold just under 6.5%. Sequencing was done on a sample of peripheral blood. These receptors originate from a woman in her fifties or sixties with COVID-19, enrolled during active disease.

The chain is built from TRBV24-1 and TRBJ2-5, with 11 bases matching TRBD1. After removal of 6 bases from V and 6 bases from J, the junction contained 8 bases not matched to a gene. This CDR3 is built from 15 residues. Germline-derived CDR1 and CDR2 are KGHDR and SFDVKD. CDR3 loop: CATSPRTGGLKTQYF. The CDR3 bases are TGTGCCACCAGTCCTCGGACAGGGGGCTTGAAGACCCAGTACTTC.

This sequence joins TRBV19 and TRBJ1-1; tentatively, D is TRBD1 (5 bases). There are 16 residues in the CDR3. Germline CDR1 reads LNHDA; CDR2 reads SQIVND (reference sequence). V lost 5 bases and J lost 1, with 17 bases in between. The CDR3 DNA sequence: TGTGCCAGTAGTCCGGGGCCGGGGGTTTGGAACACTGAAGCTTTCTTT. This translates into CASSPGPGVWNTEAFF.

The chain uses TRBV29-1 and TRBJ2-1; TRBD1 aligns across 7 bases. Germline CDR1 is SQVTM and CDR2 is ANQGSEA. The ends lost 8 bases at V and 1 base at J; junction bases unmatched: 14. The CDR3 spans 16 residues. The CDR3 is CSLNFGTALSYNEQFF. The CDR3 bases are TGCAGCCTAAACTTCGGGACAGCCTTGTCCTACAATGAGCAGTTCTTC.

The CDR3 region has the DNA TGTGCCAGCAGCCTGGAAACCGGGACTTTCAACTACGAGCAGTACTTC. Its protein is CASSLETGTFNYEQYF. The chain carries TRBV7-9 and TRBJ2-7; D is possibly TRBD2 (6 bases). V lost 5 bases, J lost 3 bases, and 20 bases lay in between. Germline V lookup: CDR1 SEHNR, CDR2 FQNEAQ (reference sequence). This CDR3 has 16 residues.

This clone was recorded a few times. The gene calls are TRBV4-2 and TRBJ1-2, with D possibly being TRBD1 (6 bases). The V end lost 1 base, the J end lost 2 bases, and 8 bases lay between the germline ends. From germline, CDR1 is LGHNA and CDR2 YNFKEQ. The CDR3 loop spans 14 amino acids. In nucleotides, the CDR3 is TGTGCCAGCAGCCAAGCCACAGGGAACTATGGCTACACCTTC. Protein: CASSQATGNYGYTF.

J is TRBJ2-1 and V is TRBV6-5, with D possibly matching TRBD2 (6 bases). The CDR3 loop spans 13 amino acids. V was shortened by 5 bases and J by 10 bases, with 15 bases between the two germline ends. Looked up from germline, CDR1 is MNHEY and CDR2 is SVGAGI. CDR3 loop: CASSSSWGGEQFF. The CDR3 DNA sequence: TGTGCCAGCAGTAGCAGTTGGGGAGGCGAGCAGTTCTTC.

The sample holds one count of this clone. The J gene is TRBJ1-2, the V gene TRBV3-1 (or the pseudogene TRBV3-2), with D perhaps matching TRBD1 (6 bases). CDR3 length: 18 residues. Germline V gives CDR1 LGHDT, CDR2 YNNKEL (reference sequence). Trimming removed 4 bases at V and 1 base at J, with 22 bases between. CDR3 in amino acids: CASSLKPLGTLLNYGYTF. The CDR3 DNA reads TGTGCCAGCAGCCTTAAACCCCTTGGGACACTACTTAACTATGGCTACACCTTC.

This clone was seen once. The chain uses TRBV5-4 and TRBJ2-5; 7 nucleotides align to TRBD2. The CDR3 has 15 residues. The germline CDR1 and CDR2 sequences are SGHNT and YYREEE (reference sequence). With 4 bases clipped from V and 0 bases from J, the junction kept 6 bases outside the gene matches. CDR3 in amino acids: CASSLAEGYQETQYF. CDR3 DNA sequence: TGTGCCAGCAGCCTAGCGGAGGGGTACCAAGAGACCCAGTACTTC.

The chain uses TRBV7-2 and TRBJ2-3; the D gene is possibly TRBD1 (5 bases). CDR1 SGHTA and CDR2 FQGNSA come from the germline V gene. The CDR3 is 16 residues long. V dropped 4 bases and J dropped 0 bases, with 14 bases sitting between them. In DNA, the CDR3 is TGTGCCAGCAGCTATGAGATGACAGCGAGCACAGATACGCAGTATTTT. It specifies CASSYEMTASTDTQYF.

This chain links TRBV29-1 with TRBJ2-3; no definite D call. V shed 4 bases and J shed 4 bases, with 9 bases lying between them. Per the germline V gene, CDR1 is SQVTM and CDR2 is ANQGSEA. The CDR3 covers 12 residues. In nucleotides, the CDR3 is TGCAGCGTTGGAGGCGGATCAGATACGCAGTATTTT. Protein sequence: CSVGGGSDTQYF.

V is TRBV11-3 and J is TRBJ1-2; D remains unclear. The CDR3 totals 14 residues. V lost 4 bases and J lost 4, with 13 bases in between. Germline-derived CDR1 and CDR2 are SGHNT and YENEEA. The CDR3, as DNA: TGTGCCAGCAGCTCTGGAGGGTCACTCTATGGCTACACCTTC. It codes for CASSSGGSLYGYTF.

The chain has TRBV7-6 and TRBJ2-1, with unresolved D. V dropped 0 bases and J dropped 4 bases, with 10 bases sitting between them. Germline V gene data show CDR1 as SGHVS and CDR2 as FNYEAQ. This CDR3 spans 15 amino acids. The CDR3, as DNA: TGTGCCAGCAGCTTAGCTCACTCGTATTACAATGAGCAGTTCTTC. Protein: CASSLAHSYYNEQFF.

V usage is TRBV7-2 and J usage is TRBJ2-5; 8 positions match TRBD2. V was pared by 1 base and J by 2 bases, with 3 bases of the junction left unmatched. The CDR3 runs to 15 residues. Per germline, CDR1 SGHTA and CDR2 FQGNSA. CDR3 coding DNA: TGTGCCAGCAGCTTAGAACTAGCGGCTCAAGAGACCCAGTACTTC. Its translation is CASSLELAAQETQYF.

The rearrangement links TRBV5-1 to TRBJ2-5; 10 nucleotides align to TRBD2. Germline loops: CDR1 SGHRS, CDR2 YFSETQ. The CDR3 runs 16 residues. V lost 4 bases, J lost 0 bases, and 6 bases stayed unmatched. CDR3 bases: TGCGCCAGCAGCGCTGGGGGACTAGCGTACCAAGAGACCCAGTACTTC. Protein: CASSAGGLAYQETQYF.

The chain uses TRBV24-1 and TRBJ1-2; D ambiguous. Trimming pared 2 bases from V and 8 bases from J, leaving 5 bases between. From germline, CDR1 is KGHDR and CDR2 SFDVKD. The CDR3 loop spans 11 amino acids. CDR3 loop: CATSDYTGYTF. For the CDR3, the DNA is TGTGCCACCAGTGATTACACGGGCTACACCTTC.

This CDR3 is CASSKVSKREGGGTQYF. The CDR3 region has the DNA TGTGCCAGCAGCAAAGTCTCCAAGCGGGAGGGCGGCGGGACCCAGTACTTC. This chain connects TRBV21-1 to TRBJ2-5; the tabulated D call, TRBD2, remains unverified against the DNA. TRBV21-1 corresponds to a pseudogene. The CDR3 length is 17 residues.

The chain combines TRBV6-6 with TRBJ2-5, with D unresolved. The V end lost 4 bases, the J end lost 5 bases, and 17 bases lay between the germline ends. Per the germline V gene, CDR1 is MNHNY and CDR2 is SVGAGI (reference sequence). The CDR3 consists of 15 residues. CDR3: CASSFSRGVWETQYF. As DNA, the CDR3 is TGTGCCAGCAGTTTCTCCCGAGGAGTATGGGAGACCCAGTACTTC.